The T cell receptor (beta chain) described here comes from a study of T cells in localized non-small cell lung cancer (dated by TCRdb to 2018 to 2020). Regarding the study in general: Comparing tumors with uninvolved tumor-adjacent lungs, the study looked at the T cell repertoires of a few hundred patients with early-stage NSCLC. The cohort comprised 200 to 300 treatment-naïve NSCLC patients with resected, localized lung tumors. A mean age of around 69 years was recorded for the NSCLC patients, of whom 129 were male and more than 85 were female.

At diagnosis, tumor, uninvolved tumor-adjacent lung and peripheral blood were collected and then preserved as a mix of FFPE and fresh-frozen material. TCR beta CDR3 regions were sequenced from DNA using the immunoSEQ Assay. In the original analysis: To compute T cell density, TCR beta template counts were normalized to usable DNA, which was estimated by amplifying housekeeping genes. Richness was estimated with the preseqR package, extrapolating to 400,000 templates for PBMC samples and 120,000 templates for tissue samples. Clonality was defined as one minus Pielou's evenness. Tissue-enriched TCRs were identified by differential abundance testing using productive amino-acid clonotypes, minimum total count 5 and alpha 0.1. The Jaccard Index and the Morisita Overlap Index were used to measure repertoire overlap between compartments. GLIPH clustered TCR beta CDR3s with public tetramer-defined viral CDR3s; viral motifs required at least three viral sequences plus V-gene enrichment. TCRdb limited this immuneACCESS table to in-frame rearrangements with V and J called. A share of clones is missing; checked studies link under half to unresolved V genes, and the rest is unexplained. The V and J calls and clone size were taken over from that table, and D and trimming were inferred from the DNA. Within this sample are over 950 clones, with about 24% of them counted one time only. Around 27% of the sample lies in the top ten.

V and J lose 5 bases and 2 bases, and a span of 11 bases separates them. The CDR3 contains 14 residues, cysteine and phenylalanine counted. Only CDR3 DNA remains: 42 bases, in frame from the first base. CDR1 is given as SGHNT and CDR2 as YENEEA, both from the germline V gene. Points on this clone: There is no known antigen for this receptor. No base quality values were provided; no much bigger clone lies one nucleotide off.

The research as a whole found: Higher T cell density in blood was associated with longer overall survival, whereas higher clonality in adjacent lung was associated with shorter survival. Uninvolved tumor-adjacent lung showed the highest T cell clonality, higher than tumor, which suggests more focused antigenic responses in the uninvolved tumor-adjacent lung. Since the design was exploratory, TCR variables were selected using unadjusted p-values with no false-discovery rate correction. A median of 57 of the top 100 tumor clones were detected in paired uninvolved adjacent lung, and around 30 of these tumor clones were also found among the top 100 clones of the paired uninvolved adjacent lung. Because multi-region tumor sequencing was not done, intratumor heterogeneity could not be ruled out.

Sequences were derived from lung tumor tissue, sampled before any cancer treatment. This clonotype originated in a male donor at least 60 years old with stage III squamous cell lung carcinoma. The chain is assembled from TRBV11-3 and TRBJ2-3; the D assignment is uncertain and may be TRBD1 or TRBD2, with 5 bases supporting each. The DNA sequence is given as TGTGCCAGCAGCCCTCAGGGAGTCACAGATACGCAGTATTTT. This gives the protein CASSPQGVTDTQYF.